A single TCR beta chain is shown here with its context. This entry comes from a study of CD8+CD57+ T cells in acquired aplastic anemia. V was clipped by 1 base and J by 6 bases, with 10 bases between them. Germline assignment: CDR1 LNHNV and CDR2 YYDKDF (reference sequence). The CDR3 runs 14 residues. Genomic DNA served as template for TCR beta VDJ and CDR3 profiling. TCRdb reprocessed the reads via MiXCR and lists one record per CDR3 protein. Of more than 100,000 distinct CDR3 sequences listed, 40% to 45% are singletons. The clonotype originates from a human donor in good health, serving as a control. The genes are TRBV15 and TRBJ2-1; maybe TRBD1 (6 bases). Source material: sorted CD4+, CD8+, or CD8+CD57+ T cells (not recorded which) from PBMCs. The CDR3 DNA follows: TGTGCCACCAGCAGAGCCCCACAGGGCAATGAGCAGTTCTTC. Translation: CATSRAPQGNEQFF. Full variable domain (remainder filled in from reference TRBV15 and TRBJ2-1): DAMVIQNPRYQVTQFGKPVTLSCSQTLNHNVMYWYQQKSSQAPKLLFHYYDKDFNNEADTPDNFQSRRPNTSFCFLDIRSPGLGDTAMYLCATSRAPQGNEQFFGPGTRLTVL.